Given below is one TCR beta chain in context. Antigen: not known. TCRdb ran MiXCR on the PCR reads and lists one entry per CDR3 protein. The data contain approximately 20,000 distinct CDR3 sequences, 20% to 25% of them seen just once; the ten biggest clones take up 5.5% to 7%. Researchers sorted naive CD8 T cells as cells that were CD8+CD4-CCR7+CD45RA+. The record originates from a study of molecular identifiers for immune sequencing clone quantification. The V gene lost 3 bases and the J gene lost 10 bases, with 10 bases spanning the gap. Germline CDR1 reads SEHNR; CDR2 reads FQNEAQ (reference sequence). This CDR3 contains 12 residues. Study-wide results and caveats: Detecting spiked Jurkat TCR RNA from one cell among roughly 900,000 naive cells was reportedly possible. Barcode-sharing identical TCR molecules could underestimate highly expanded clone sizes.

The sequence was obtained from a human donor in good health. Some libraries in this study had Jurkat cell RNA spiked in. This rearrangement joins TRBV7-9 to TRBJ2-1; D remains ambiguous. Input material: naive CD8+ T cells from blood, with Jurkat cell RNA spiked in. This sample's subset: FACS-sorted CD8+CD4-CCR7+CD45RA+ naive T cells. The CDR3 loop is CASSFGPEEQFF. The CDR3 DNA reads TGTGCCAGCAGCTTTGGACCAGAGGAGCAGTTCTTC.